This TCR beta chain was captured in a study of CXCR3-negative and CXCR3-positive naive CD8 T cells. On the study more broadly: Every library held about 1.5 +/- 0.3 million TRB reads, and the total came to around 140 million. Regarding the study as a whole: Naive cells that were CXCR3-positive had more hydrophobic TRB CDR3s (compared with CXCR3-negative naive cells).

In regard to this clonotype: Its antigen remains unidentified.

The authors made the TRB cDNA libraries by 5' RACE using UMI labels. TCRdb re-analyzed the 5' RACE reads; it lists each CDR3 protein once, without DNA. This sample contains about 46,000 distinct CDR3 sequences. The CDR3 has 19 residues. Germline V gene lookup returns CDR1 MGHDK and CDR2 SYGVNS. This clonotype was sampled from a human donor in good health. Some clones in this sample may be carry-over from other donors' samples. The V and J genes are TRBV25-1 and TRBJ2-2. Material: naive CXCR3- CD8+ T cells from blood. Described subset: CD45RO-CCR7+CD27+CD95- naive CD8+ T cells lacking CXCR3 (TNR3-). The CDR3 loop is CASSEYFSRVGTNTGELFF. Full variable domain (missing parts from reference TRBV25-1 and TRBJ2-2): EADIYQTPRYLVIGTGKKITLECSQTMGHDKMYWYQQDPGMELHLIHYSYGVNSTEKGDLSSESTVSRIRTEHFPLTLESARPSHTSQYLCASSEYFSRVGTNTGELFFGEGSRLTVL.